This T cell receptor beta chain was sequenced in a study of response to subunit inactivated influenza vaccine. Concerning this clonotype itself: Antigen unknown.

The CDR3 extends over 15 amino acids. Germline V gives CDR1 SGHRS, CDR2 YFSETQ. The V gene lost 0 bases and the J gene lost 1 base, with 11 bases spanning the gap. TCRdb called the RT-PCR reads again in MiXCR, with one record for every CDR3 protein. The repertoire holds about 170,000 distinct CDR3 sequences, with approximately 12% as singletons. Study results and limitations: Seasonal influenza vaccination, on each occasion, was suggested by the authors to recruit few new T cells.

V usage is TRBV5-1 and J usage is TRBJ2-7; D perhaps matches TRBD1 (7 bases). Sequenced here: CD8+ T cells sorted from PBMCs, sampled about 24 months after vaccination. The sequence was collected from a man between 50 and 75 years old who received an inactivated influenza vaccine. The CDR3 sequence is CASSLGRGVSYEQYF. The CDR3 DNA is TGCGCCAGCAGCTTGGGCAGGGGGGTTTCCTACGAGCAGTACTTC. The entire variable domain, with the rest obtained from reference TRBV5-1 and TRBJ2-7, is as follows: KAGVTQTPRYLIKTRGQQVTLSCSPISGHRSVSWYQQTPGQGLQFLFEYFSETQRNKGNFPGRFSGRQFSNSRSEMNVSTLELGDSALYLCASSLGRGVSYEQYFGPGTRLTVT.